The entry below gives a single TCR beta chain sequence along with its context. Its antigen remains unidentified. This sample was included in a study of T cells in Graves' hyperthyroidism and ophthalmopathy. Study-wide results and caveats: Peripheral blood also featured most of the thyroid clonotypes expanded above 0.001.

The study defined stable Graves' hyperthyroidism as no ophthalmopathy progression within 18 months. These patients, aged 18 to 65, had recently diagnosed hyperthyroidism lasting under 2 months. On the basis of clinical symptoms, serum thyroxine and TRAb, thyroid ultrasound and orbital computed tomography, diagnoses were made. The length of the CDR3 is 18 residues. The germline V gene has CDR1 SEHNR and CDR2 FQNEAQ (reference sequence). V was clipped by 5 bases and J by 3 bases; unmatched bases: 13. RNA transcripts served as the template for amplifying TCR beta CDR3 regions. TCR CDR3 regions were first amplified by RT-PCR with HTBI primers. TCRdb called the multiplex PCR reads again in MiXCR, with one record for every CDR3 protein. The data show under 400,000 distinct CDR3 sequences, roughly 23% seen once.

What was sequenced was blood. The chain uses TRBV7-9 and TRBJ2-3, with 11 bases aligning to TRBD2. The clonotype originates from a woman aged 45 to 65 with Graves' hyperthyroidism. The CDR3 nucleotides are TGTGCCAGCAGCCCTTTTGGTAGCGGGGGGGCCGGTACAGATACGCAGTATTTT. It yields the protein CASSPFGSGGAGTDTQYF. The full variable domain, in which reference TRBV7-9 and TRBJ2-3 provide the parts outside the CDR3, is DTGVSQNPRHKITKRGQNVTFRCDPISEHNRLYWYRQTLGQGPEFLTYFQNEAQLEKSRLLSDRFSAERPKGSFSTLEIQRTEQGDSAMYLCASSPFGSGGAGTDTQYFGPGTRLTVL.